A single sample gave rise to the 22 T cell receptor beta chains below, sequenced in a study of blood T cell repertoires in COVID-19 (TCRdb year 2020). The library was prepared using the immunoSEQ multiplex PCR assay. The source is immuneACCESS, and TCRdb retained only in-frame sequences with V and J called. Part of the clones is not carried over; for the studies checked, unresolved V genes explain less than half of this, and the remainder is unexplained. This sample is represented by about 320,000 clones; around 85% of them were singletons. Of the sample, under 2% is held by the ten largest clones. The sample taken for sequencing was PBMCs or T cells enriched from blood (not recorded which). The receptors stem from a woman aged 30 to 39 who had been exposed to COVID-19.

The chain uses TRBV7-9 and TRBJ1-2; 9 nucleotides agree with TRBD1. Germline V CDR1 and CDR2: SEHNR, FQNEAQ (reference sequence). The CDR3 extends over 15 amino acids. The V and J ends lost 4 bases and 8 bases, in that order; junction bases with no gene match: 11. The CDR3 spells CASSSRTGESWGYTF. The DNA of the CDR3 is TGTGCCAGCAGCTCCCGGACAGGGGAATCCTGGGGCTACACCTTC.

J is TRBJ1-1 and V is TRBV29-1; 7 bases fit TRBD1. Germline CDR1 SQVTM, CDR2 ANQGSEA. CDR3 size: 13 residues. V trimming: 6 bases; J trimming: 3 bases; junction bases outside the gene matches: 7. In nucleotides, the CDR3 is TGCAGCGTGCGGACAGGAGGATACACTGAAGCTTTCTTT. This encodes CSVRTGGYTEAFF.

The sample holds one count of this clone. The V and J genes are TRBV9 and TRBJ1-1; no firm D call. The CDR3 runs 14 residues. The V end was cut by 2 bases, the J end by 6 bases, with 14 bases between. Germline CDR1 and CDR2: SGDLS and YYNGEE. CDR3 residues: CASSVSPAVSEAFF. CDR3 bases: TGTGCCAGCAGCGTTAGCCCAGCAGTCTCTGAAGCTTTCTTT.

This clone was seen just once. This sequence joins TRBV24-1 and TRBJ1-2; 9 bases fit TRBD1. The germline V gene has CDR1 KGHDR and CDR2 SFDVKD. The V gene end was trimmed by 6 bases and the J gene end by 3 bases; junction bases not matched to a gene: 1. The CDR3 contains 13 residues. The CDR3 sequence: CATSRDRDYGYTF. In nucleotides, the CDR3 is TGTGCCACCAGTCGGGACAGGGACTATGGCTACACCTTC.

The V gene is TRBV5-1, the J gene TRBJ1-5; D is unclear. V was pared by 0 bases and J by 6 bases, with 10 bases between. The CDR3 has 14 residues. Looked up from germline, CDR1 is SGHRS and CDR2 is YFSETQ. The CDR3 coding sequence is TGCGCCAGCAGCTTGGGTGTCGGGTCTCAGCCCCAGCATTTT. This translates into CASSLGVGSQPQHF.

This chain links TRBV25-1 with TRBJ2-1; 8 bases line up with TRBD2. Germline trimming cut 3 bases from V and 6 bases from J; bases unmatched to any gene: 10. This CDR3 spans 16 amino acids. The germline gives CDR1 MGHDK, CDR2 SYGVNS. In DNA, the CDR3 is TGTGCCAGCAGTGAGAGCCCAGCGGGAGTGTCCAATGAGCAGTTCTTC. Translated: CASSESPAGVSNEQFF. The whole variable domain, filled in from reference TRBV25-1 and TRBJ2-1, reads EADIYQTPRYLVIGTGKKITLECSQTMGHDKMYWYQQDPGMELHLIHYSYGVNSTEKGDLSSESTVSRIRTEHFPLTLESARPSHTSQYLCASSESPAGVSNEQFFGPGTRLTVL.

The chain is built from TRBV23-1 and TRBJ2-7; 11 bases map to TRBD1. TRBV23-1 is annotated as an ORF whose role is uncertain. The CDR3 has 14 amino acids. Trimming took 3 bases from V and 6 from J; bases not matched to a gene: 4. CDR3 amino acids: CASSHTGTGGEQYF. CDR3 DNA: TGCGCCAGCAGTCACACCGGGACAGGGGGCGAGCAGTACTTC.

This clone was seen more than once but under ten times. CDR3 region: CASSDGSGSTDTQYF. CDR3 in DNA: TGTGCCAGCAGTGACGGATCAGGGAGCACAGATACGCAGTATTTT. This chain links TRBV6-1 with TRBJ2-3; D possibly corresponds to TRBD1 (5 bases). The CDR3 has 15 residues. The ends were cut back, 3 bases at V and 0 bases at J, with 10 bases in the middle. The germline V gene has CDR1 MNHNS and CDR2 SASEGT.

This clone was counted many times. The same CDR3 also results from other DNA sequences found in this sample. This chain joins TRBV6-5 and TRBJ1-1; D gene uncertain. This CDR3 is 13 amino acids long. Germline V gene data show CDR1 as MNHEY and CDR2 as SVGAGI. Between the trimmed V and J ends, which lost 5 bases and 5 bases, there was a span of 12 bases. The chain's CDR3 is CASSRVGGTEAFF. The CDR3 nucleotides are TGTGCCAGCAGTAGGGTTGGAGGAACTGAAGCTTTCTTT.

The chain recombines TRBV18 with TRBJ1-5; D is undetermined. CDR1 KGHSH and CDR2 LQKENI come from the germline V gene. The CDR3 totals 14 residues. V gave up 8 bases and J gave up 4 bases, with 15 bases separating them. The CDR3 here is CASSDGARNQPQHF. The CDR3, as DNA: TGTGCCAGCAGCGACGGAGCTAGGAATCAGCCCCAGCATTTT.

V gene TRBV27 combines with J gene TRBJ2-7; D unresolved. V lost 7 bases to trimming and J lost 4 bases, with 14 bases between them. Germline V gene lookup returns CDR1 MNHEY and CDR2 SMNVEV (reference sequence). This CDR3 comprises 13 residues. The DNA of the CDR3 is TGTGCCAGCACCCTCGTGGCAGGTTACGAGCAGTACTTC. Translating gives CASTLVAGYEQYF.

The chain has TRBV18 and TRBJ2-3; 10 bases line up with TRBD1. This CDR3 contains 14 residues. V was clipped by 6 bases and J by 11 bases; unmatched bases: 11. CDR1 and CDR2 from the germline V gene are KGHSH and LQKENI. The CDR3 sequence is CASSPTGGMIRQYF. The CDR3 nucleotides are TGTGCCAGCTCCCCGACAGGGGGCATGATCCGGCAGTATTTT. Based on the CDR3 plus reference TRBV18 and TRBJ2-3, the full variable domain is NAGVMQNPRHLVRRRGQEARLRCSPMKGHSHVYWYRQLPEEGLKFMVYLQKENIIDESGMPKERFSAEFPKEGPSILRIQQVVRGDSAAYFCASSPTGGMIRQYFGPGTRLTVL.

This clone was seen more than once but under ten times. The chain joins TRBV24-1 to TRBJ1-1; 8 bases match TRBD1. Germline CDR1 and CDR2: KGHDR and SFDVKD. V gave up 4 bases and J gave up 1 base; unmatched junction bases: 1. The CDR3 covers 14 residues. As DNA, the CDR3 is TGTGCCACCAGTGAAGGGACAGGGAACACTGAAGCTTTCTTT. It encodes CATSEGTGNTEAFF.

The CDR3 loop reads CASSQGTGGTGDQPQHF. The CDR3 bases are TGTGCCAGCAGCCAAGGGACAGGGGGAACTGGGGATCAGCCCCAGCATTTT. The chain has TRBV3-1 (or the pseudogene TRBV3-2) and TRBJ1-5, with TRBD1 matching 10 bases. The germline gives CDR1 LGHDT, CDR2 YNNKEL (reference sequence). V was pared by 1 base and J by 5 bases, with 8 bases of the junction left unmatched. The CDR3 extends over 17 amino acids.

The chain employs TRBV10-2 and TRBJ2-2, with D possibly TRBD2 on 6 matching bases. The CDR3 contains 14 residues. CDR1 and CDR2 from the germline V gene are WSHSY and SAAADI. V was trimmed by 8 bases and J by 5 bases, leaving 15 bases between them. The CDR3 DNA sequence: TGCGCCAGCCTGCGGGGAATCAGTACCGGGGAGCTGTTTTTT. It translates to CASLRGISTGELFF.

The chain couples TRBV27 to TRBJ2-2, with TRBD1 matching over 12 bases. Germline values: CDR1 MNHEY, CDR2 SMNVEV (reference sequence). The V segment lost 2 bases and the J segment 6 bases; nucleotides outside the gene matches: 4. There are 16 residues in the CDR3. The CDR3 protein is CASSLGTGGASGELFF. The CDR3 nucleotides are TGTGCCAGCAGTTTAGGGACAGGGGGCGCATCCGGGGAGCTGTTTTTT.

V usage is TRBV28 and J usage is TRBJ1-5; TRBD1 aligns across 8 bases. The germline V gene has CDR1 MDHEN and CDR2 SYDVKM. The CDR3 runs 15 residues. J lost 5 bases, V lost 6 bases, and 9 bases had no gene match. The CDR3, as DNA: TGTGCCAGCAGGCGCGGACAGGGAGGGTATCAGCCCCAGCATTTT. Translated, it gives CASRRGQGGYQPQHF.

The chain has TRBV5-5 and TRBJ2-4; possibly TRBD2 for D (5 bases). V lost 5 bases to trimming and J lost 6 bases, with 15 bases between them. Germline V gene sequence: CDR1 SGHKS, CDR2 YYEKEE (reference sequence). There are 14 residues in the CDR3. DNA for the CDR3: TGTGCCAGCAGTCTATACGACGGAGGAAACATTCAGTACTTC. Its translation is CASSLYDGGNIQYF.

This clone was recorded once. CDR3 sequence (DNA): TGTGCCAGCAGCTTAAAGACAGCGAACACCGGGGAGCTGTTTTTT. Amino acids: CASSLKTANTGELFF. This rearrangement joins TRBV5-4 to TRBJ2-2; a possible D gene is TRBD1 (5 bases). Trimming cost V 2 bases and J 0 bases, with 8 bases left between them. This CDR3 contains 15 residues. Germline V gene lookup returns CDR1 SGHNT and CDR2 YYREEE (reference sequence).

V is TRBV6-2 or TRBV6-3 and J is TRBJ2-6, with 8 bases aligning to TRBD1. Germline trimming cut 5 bases from V and 1 base from J; bases unmatched to any gene: 10. CDR1 MNHEY and CDR2 SVGEGT come from the germline V gene. This CDR3 comprises 18 residues. The CDR3, as DNA: TGTGCCAGCAGTACTGGACAGGGAAGGCGATCTGGGGCCAACGTCCTGACTTTC. This codes for CASSTGQGRRSGANVLTF.

The chain links TRBV5-4 to TRBJ1-6; a possible D gene is TRBD1 (5 bases). The CDR3 is made up of 12 amino acids. Germline CDR1 and CDR2: SGHNT and YYREEE (reference sequence). The germline V and J ends were trimmed by 0 bases and 15 bases, with 10 bases remaining between them. The CDR3 region is CASSLGDSVLHF. DNA of the CDR3: TGTGCCAGCAGCTTGGGGGACTCGGTCCTCCACTTT.

The chain employs TRBV2 and TRBJ1-2; a possible D gene is TRBD1 (6 bases). V lost 8 bases and J 2 bases, leaving 15 bases between the germline ends. The V gene's germline CDR1 is SNHLY and CDR2 FYNNEI. The CDR3 loop spans 14 amino acids. DNA for the CDR3: TGTGCCAGCGGGGGCGAAGGGGGAAACTATGGCTACACCTTC. Amino acid sequence: CASGGEGGNYGYTF.